Presented here are 19 T cell receptor beta chains from one specimen sequenced in a study of graft-versus-host responses after intestinal transplantation. For these receptors, no antigen is known. The assay was immunoSEQ multiplex PCR, and TCRdb's table has in-frame clones only and misses some. The sample carries 80,000 to 95,000 clones, approximately 94% recorded once. Sequenced here: unstimulated CD8+ T cells sorted from spleen or lymph node cells, sampled before intestinal transplant. The receptors were gathered from a human donor who received an intestinal transplant.

V and J are TRBV7-6 and TRBJ2-3, with a possible D match to TRBD2 (6 bases). Trimming removed 7 bases from V and 0 bases from J, with 14 bases in between. The CDR3 runs to 15 residues. Germline V lookup: CDR1 SGHVS, CDR2 FNYEAQ. CDR3 bases: TGTGCCAGCACCGGGGGTGGGGAGAGCACAGATACGCAGTATTTT. This translates into CASTGGGESTDTQYF.

This clone was detected once. This chain links TRBV4-1 with TRBJ1-2; D not resolved. The CDR3 loop spans 11 amino acids. Germline V gives CDR1 MGHRA, CDR2 YSYEKL. The ends were cut back, 3 bases at V and 5 bases at J, with 4 bases in the middle. The CDR3 loop is CASSHLYGYTF. In nucleotides, the CDR3 is TGCGCCAGCAGCCATCTGTATGGCTACACCTTC.

The rearrangement links TRBV7-2 to TRBJ2-7; no clear D. The CDR3 spans 13 residues. V lost 2 bases to trimming and J lost 3 bases, with 8 bases between them. The V gene's germline CDR1 is SGHTA and CDR2 FQGNSA. CDR3 loop: CASSLQSFYEQYF. Written as DNA, the CDR3 is TGTGCCAGCAGCTTACAGTCCTTCTACGAGCAGTACTTC.

The genes are TRBV7-9 and TRBJ1-2; D is perhaps TRBD1 (6 bases). CDR1 and CDR2 from the germline V gene are SEHNR and FQNEAQ (reference sequence). This CDR3 comprises 13 residues. V dropped 8 bases and J dropped 7 bases, with 17 bases sitting between them. The DNA of the CDR3 is TGTGCCAGCGAAGTCCAGGGGCTTAGTGGCTACACCTTC. Translating it yields CASEVQGLSGYTF. The complete variable domain, with remaining parts taken from reference TRBV7-9 and TRBJ1-2, reads DTGVSQNPRHKITKRGQNVTFRCDPISEHNRLYWYRQTLGQGPEFLTYFQNEAQLEKSRLLSDRFSAERPKGSFSTLEIQRTEQGDSAMYLCASEVQGLSGYTFGSGTRLTVV.

This clone was seen only once. J is TRBJ2-3 and V is TRBV5-1, with 7 bases identical to TRBD1. This CDR3 comprises 15 residues. In germline, CDR1 is SGHRS, CDR2 YFSETQ. With 2 bases clipped from V and 4 bases from J, the junction kept 7 bases outside the gene matches. The CDR3 DNA reads as TGCGCCAGCAGCTTACTTAGGACAGGCCCAGATACGCAGTATTTT. Amino acid sequence: CASSLLRTGPDTQYF. Full variable domain (missing parts from reference TRBV5-1 and TRBJ2-3): KAGVTQTPRYLIKTRGQQVTLSCSPISGHRSVSWYQQTPGQGLQFLFEYFSETQRNKGNFPGRFSGRQFSNSRSEMNVSTLELGDSALYLCASSLLRTGPDTQYFGPGTRLTVL.

The rearrangement links TRBV6-5 to TRBJ1-1; 7 bases are a match to TRBD1. V lost 3 bases, J lost 8 bases, and 6 bases stayed unmatched. Per the germline V gene, CDR1 is MNHEY and CDR2 is SVGAGI. The CDR3 is 13 residues long. In DNA, the CDR3 is TGTGCCAGCAGTTATACCACAGGGGTAGAAGCTTTCTTT. Translating it yields CASSYTTGVEAFF.

This clone has only one observation. This chain links TRBV19 with TRBJ1-5, with a weak D call TRBD1 (6 bases). Trimming shortened V by 4 bases and J by 7 bases, and 14 bases separated the two germline ends. Germline V lookup: CDR1 LNHDA, CDR2 SQIVND (reference sequence). The CDR3 has 14 amino acids. The CDR3 spells CASSNPQGGQPQHF. CDR3 DNA: TGTGCCAGTAGTAACCCACAGGGTGGACAGCCCCAGCATTTT.

CDR3 sequence reads: CASSQARQGVNYGYTF. The DNA for the CDR3 is TGCGCCAGCAGCCAAGCTCGACAGGGGGTTAACTATGGCTACACCTTC. The J gene is TRBJ1-2, the V gene TRBV4-3; 9 bases are a match to TRBD1. CDR1 is LGHNA, CDR2 YSLEER, per germline. V was clipped by 1 base and J by 1 base; unmatched bases: 4. The CDR3 runs 16 residues.

This rearrangement joins TRBV7-9 to TRBJ1-4; 7 bases align to TRBD1. Per the germline V gene, CDR1 is SEHNR and CDR2 is FQNEAQ (reference sequence). CDR3 length: 16 residues. With 1 base clipped from V and 8 bases from J, the junction kept 10 bases outside the gene matches. The chain's CDR3 is CASSLVFGDSWEKLFF. The CDR3 nucleotides are TGTGCCAGCAGCTTAGTGTTTGGGGACAGTTGGGAAAAACTGTTTTTT.

The chain couples TRBV6-1 to TRBJ2-3; D is possibly TRBD1 (5 bases). Trimming pared 6 bases from V and 3 bases from J, leaving 10 bases between. Germline lookup yields CDR1 MNHNS and CDR2 SASEGT. The CDR3 is made up of 13 amino acids. The CDR3 bases are TGTGCCAGCAGAGGTGCAGGGACAGATACGCAGTATTTT. Protein product: CASRGAGTDTQYF.

The genes are TRBV27 and TRBJ2-7; D not certain. Germline loops: CDR1 MNHEY, CDR2 SMNVEV (reference sequence). V dropped 0 bases and J dropped 5 bases, with 11 bases sitting between them. The CDR3 spans 14 residues. The CDR3 region has the DNA TGTGCCAGCAGTTTATCAGCAGGAATCGACGAGCAGTACTTC. Its translation is CASSLSAGIDEQYF.

The V and J genes are TRBV5-4 and TRBJ2-3; TRBD2 matches 11 bases. The CDR3 sequence is 15 residues long. Germline CDR1 and CDR2: SGHNT and YYREEE (reference sequence). The V and J ends lost 4 bases and 6 bases, in that order; junction bases with no gene match: 7. The CDR3: CASSHSSGGPDTQYF. CDR3 sequence (DNA): TGTGCCAGCAGCCATTCTAGCGGGGGGCCGGATACGCAGTATTTT.

The chain recombines TRBV6-5 with TRBJ2-1; 9 bases line up with TRBD1. This CDR3 comprises 14 residues. Germline trimming cut 5 bases from V and 5 bases from J; bases unmatched to any gene: 4. Germline CDR1 reads MNHEY; CDR2 reads SVGAGI. CDR3 sequence: CASSIQGAHNEQFF. CDR3 bases: TGTGCCAGCAGTATACAGGGGGCCCACAATGAGCAGTTCTTC.

This clone was found once. An end of the junction does not agree with germline; a read error may underlie this. This chain links TRBV14 with TRBJ2-5, with D maybe TRBD1 (6 bases). Germline V lookup: CDR1 SGHDN, CDR2 FVKESK. The CDR3 runs to 15 residues. The CDR3 protein is CAGSLRGTLQETQYF. Written as DNA, the CDR3 is TGTGCCGGCAGCCTCAGGGGTACCCTCCAAGAGACCCAGTACTTC.

The chain recombines TRBV27 with TRBJ2-3; TRBD2 agrees at 12 bases. Germline V CDR1 and CDR2: MNHEY, SMNVEV (reference sequence). V was pared by 2 bases and J by 6 bases, with 12 bases of the junction left unmatched. This CDR3 region has 18 residues. CDR3: CASSLQGKGLAGWDTQYF. The CDR3 nucleotides are TGTGCCAGCAGTTTACAGGGGAAGGGACTAGCGGGCTGGGATACGCAGTATTTT.

The chain is built from TRBV5-1 and TRBJ2-7; tentatively, D is TRBD1 (6 bases). CDR1 is SGHRS, CDR2 YFSETQ, per germline. The CDR3 is 15 residues long. V lost 0 bases to trimming and J lost 2 bases, with 12 bases between them. CDR3 residues: CASSLADKGAYEQYF. CDR3 sequence (DNA): TGCGCCAGCAGCTTGGCCGATAAGGGGGCCTACGAGCAGTACTTC.

The chain links TRBV4-3 to TRBJ2-7; a weak D match, TRBD2 (6 bases). CDR3 length: 16 residues. Germline loops: CDR1 LGHNA, CDR2 YSLEER. V was cut by 2 bases and J by 4 bases, with 18 bases left in between. The CDR3 DNA is TGCGCCAGCAGCCAACAGTTGGCAGGGACTCAATACGAGCAGTACTTC. Protein: CASSQQLAGTQYEQYF.

This sequence joins TRBV14 and TRBJ2-7, with D tentatively TRBD2 (7 bases). With 4 bases removed from V and 5 bases from J, the gap between germline ends came to 15 bases. The CDR3 consists of 14 residues. Germline lookup yields CDR1 SGHDN and CDR2 FVKESK. This chain's CDR3 is CASSRGGRYDEQYF. CDR3 coding DNA: TGTGCCAGCAGCCGGGGGGGCAGGTACGACGAGCAGTACTTC. Variable domain in full (rest from reference TRBV14 and TRBJ2-7): EAGVTQFPSHSVIEKGQTVTLRCDPISGHDNLYWYRRVMGKEIKFLLHFVKESKQDESGMPNNRFLAERTGGTYSTLKVQPAELEDSGVYFCASSRGGRYDEQYFGPGTRLTVT.

The chain couples TRBV6-5 to TRBJ1-2; D is possibly TRBD1 (6 bases). The CDR3 length is 14 residues. From germline, CDR1 is MNHEY and CDR2 SVGAGI. V lost 5 bases to trimming and J lost 2 bases, with 12 bases between them. The CDR3 protein is CASSTTGLNYGYTF. CDR3 in DNA: TGTGCCAGCAGTACAACAGGGCTCAACTATGGCTACACCTTC.